This T cell receptor beta chain was documented in a study of Ad26.COV2.S vaccination and SARS-CoV-2 variants. Study background: Ad26.COV2.S arm of COV1001 included the donor.

For this clone: Other DNA sequences from this sample encode an identical CDR3 as well.

The treatment is: around 19 received Ad26.COV2.S at low or high dose, single or two shots; several received placebo; per-sample allocation not given. After the first vaccine or placebo injection, samples were drawn on day 63. The V and J ends lost 2 bases and 2 bases respectively, with 6 bases between them. This CDR3 region has 13 residues. CDR1 and CDR2 (germline): SGHDN, FVKESK. TCRdb's table, derived via immunoSEQ multiplex PCR, lists solely in-frame clones and lacks some. The sample has some 340,000 clones, 70% to 90% seen once. The genes are TRBV14 and TRBJ1-2; D perhaps matches TRBD1 (5 bases). The sequenced sample was peripheral blood, obtained in a trial of Ad26.COV2.S vaccine versus placebo. This TCR was recovered from a person aged 18 to 65 who received the Ad26.COV2.S COVID-19 vaccine or a placebo. CDR3 loop: CASSQTGNYGYTF. CDR3 nucleotides: TGTGCCAGCAGCCAAACAGGAAACTATGGCTACACCTTC.